These T cell receptor beta chains were read from a single sample in a study of regulatory T cells in long-lasting Graves disease. MiXCR, run by TCRdb on the multiplex PCR reads, gives a single entry per CDR3 protein. The table lists 500,000 to 700,000 distinct CDR3 sequences, around 30% of them singletons. Material: peripheral blood mononuclear cells (PBMCs), obtained when the disease was refractory, from a patient treated with antithyroid drugs. These receptors all come from a female donor with Graves disease. CDR3s include the opening cysteine and the closing phenylalanine or tryptophan. The order of the fields is clone size, J gene, V gene, D gene, CDR3 DNA, CDR3 protein. A D gene is named only where the DNA matches it firmly. Size is omitted from some rows. Given values are once, few, many or a class for expanded clones.

few	TRBJ1-5	TRBV28	.	TGTGCCAGCAGTCCGAGTGGAGGGGGAGTAGGTCAGCCCCAGCATTTT	CASSPSGGGVGQPQHF
.	TRBJ2-7	TRBV20-1	.	TGCAGTGCCCGGGGGTCGCGGGATAGGTACGAGCAGTACTTC	CSARGSRDRYEQYF
.	TRBJ1-2	TRBV28	.	TGTGCCAGCAGTTCCTTGGGGGGGCGCGATGGCTACACCTTC	CASSSLGGRDGYTF
few	TRBJ2-7	TRBV20-1	.	TGCAGTGCTAGAGGAGGACAGGGAGGGGCCTACGAGCAGTACTTC	CSARGGQGGAYEQYF
.	TRBJ1-1	TRBV30	TRBD1	TGTGCCTGGAGCAAGGGACAGCCCAACACTGAAGCTTTCTTT	CAWSKGQPNTEAFF
many	TRBJ1-5	TRBV28	.	TGTGCCAGCAGTGGGAGCATTAGCAATCAGCCCCAGCATTTT	CASSGSISNQPQHF
many	TRBJ2-7	TRBV7-9	.	TGTGCCAGCAGCTTTGAGTCCCACGAGCAGTACTTC	CASSFESHEQYF
few	TRBJ1-6	TRBV24-1	.	TGTGCCACCAGTGAAACAGGAAATTCACCCCTCCACTTT	CATSETGNSPLHF
.	TRBJ2-7	TRBV5-1	TRBD1	TGCGCCAGCAGCTTCGGACAGGGAATCTTCTACGAGCAGTACTTC	CASSFGQGIFYEQYF
few	TRBJ1-4	TRBV20-1	.	TGCAGTGCTAGAGAGGGCGGAGGGAGGGAAAAACTGTTTTTT	CSAREGGGREKLFF
few	TRBJ1-1	TRBV6-5	.	TGTGCCAGCAGTTACTCGGATTTAGGGACGGGCAGGGACTACTTT	CASSYSDLGTGRDYF
.	TRBJ1-1	TRBV9	.	TGTGCCAGCAGCGTAACGTGGGGAGGGACTGAAGCTTTCTTT	CASSVTWGGTEAFF
.	TRBJ1-2	TRBV4-1	TRBD1	TGCGCCAGCAGCCAATCAGACAGGGGTGGCTACACCTTC	CASSQSDRGGYTF
few	TRBJ1-2	TRBV25-1	TRBD1	TGTGCCAGCAGTGAAGCCAAGACAGGGAGCGGTTACTATGGCTACACCTTC	CASSEAKTGSGYYGYTF
.	TRBJ1-2	TRBV5-1	.	TGCGCCAGCAGCTCAAGCGGGCATCGATCTGGCTACACCTTC	CASSSSGHRSGYTF
many	TRBJ1-1	TRBV27	TRBD1	TGTGCCAGCTCTGACTGGACAGGGAGAGGGACTGAAGCTTTCTTT	CASSDWTGRGTEAFF
.	TRBJ2-7	TRBV6-2/TRBV6-3	TRBD2	TGTGCCAGCAGTGGCCTCTTAGCGGGCAAAGAGGCCGAGCAGTACTTC	CASSGLLAGKEAEQYF
many	TRBJ1-6	TRBV7-9	.	TGTGCCAGCAGGGAAGGGAATTCACCCCTCCACTTT	CASREGNSPLHF
.	TRBJ2-1	TRBV5-1	.	TGCGCCAGCAGACACACCTTTGGGGGAGGCTCCTACAATGAGCAGTTCTTC	CASRHTFGGGSYNEQFF
.	TRBJ2-1	TRBV7-2	TRBD2	TGTGCCAGCAGCTTAGGACTAGCGGGGCACGGTGAGCAGTTCTTC	CASSLGLAGHGEQFF
.	TRBJ2-7	TRBV3-1	.	TGTGCCAGCAGCCCAGACCCGACAGGATTTTACTACGAGCAGTACTTC	CASSPDPTGFYYEQYF
.	TRBJ1-5	TRBV27	.	TGTGCCAGCAGTATCCGGGGGGGGGGTAGCAATCAGCCCCAGCATTTT	CASSIRGGGSNQPQHF
.	TRBJ1-2	TRBV28	.	TGTGCCAGCAGTTTCACTCCGGGGTACGTAGGTGGCTACACCTTC	CASSFTPGYVGGYTF
.	TRBJ2-7	TRBV11-1	.	TGTGCCAGCAGCCCACGAACCGGGACTCGGTCCTACGAGCAGTACTTC	CASSPRTGTRSYEQYF
many	TRBJ1-1	TRBV12-3/TRBV12-4	.	TGTGCCAGCAGTTTGTCCAGAAAGGGAGTGAACACTGAAGCTTTCTTT	CASSLSRKGVNTEAFF
.	TRBJ2-7	TRBV28	.	TGTGCCAGCAGGAGACAGGTAAACTACGAGCAGTACTTC	CASRRQVNYEQYF
few	TRBJ1-2	TRBV2	.	TGTGCCAGCAGTTCCCTTGGGGGGATCCATGGCTACACCTTC	CASSSLGGIHGYTF
.	TRBJ1-4	TRBV27	.	TGTGCCAATAGCTCGTCACGCGGCAGGGAAGCTGAAAAACTGTTTTTT	CANSSSRGREAEKLFF
.	TRBJ2-2	TRBV29-1	.	TGCAGCGTTGACGGCCCCTCGGGGACCGGGGAGCTGTTTTTT	CSVDGPSGTGELFF
many	TRBJ1-2	TRBV27	.	TGTGCCAGCAGTTTAAGTATCTCGGCCTATGGCTACACCTTC	CASSLSISAYGYTF
.	TRBJ2-7	TRBV6-2/TRBV6-3	.	TGTGCCAGCAGTCCAGCTCCCCCGGGAGAGGAGCAGTACTTC	CASSPAPPGEEQYF
many	TRBJ1-5	TRBV12-3/TRBV12-4	TRBD1	TGTGCCAGCAGGCAGGGGGGGGAGCAGCCCCAGCATTTT	CASRQGGEQPQHF
.	TRBJ1-5	TRBV2	.	TGTGCCAGCAGTGATGGGCAGGGAGACAATCAGCCCCAGCATTTT	CASSDGQGDNQPQHF
many	TRBJ2-7	TRBV2	.	TGTGCCAGCAGTGACCCCGTTGGGGGGAGCTACCACGAGCAGTACTTC	CASSDPVGGSYHEQYF
few	TRBJ1-5	TRBV29-1	.	TGCAGCGTTGGGGACGGGGGGATCCAGCCCCAGCATTTT	CSVGDGGIQPQHF
many	TRBJ1-3	TRBV6-1	TRBD1	TGTGCCAGCAGGGGACAGACGGCTGGAAACACCATATATTTT	CASRGQTAGNTIYF
.	TRBJ1-2	TRBV6-1	.	TGTGCCAGCAAGATTTTGGCACAGGGTAACTATGGCTACACCTTC	CASKILAQGNYGYTF
few	TRBJ2-2	TRBV30	.	TGTGCCTGGAGTCCTCGCCCGGCCGGGGAGCTGTTTTTT	CAWSPRPAGELFF
many	TRBJ1-5	TRBV28	TRBD1	TGTGCCAGCAGTTTTTTGACAGGGGGCATCAATCAGCCCCAGCATTTT	CASSFLTGGINQPQHF
.	TRBJ1-1	TRBV19	.	TGTGCCAGTAGGCACCTCGGGGGCATGAACACTGTAGCTTTCTTT	CASRHLGGMNTVAFF
.	TRBJ2-7	TRBV5-5	TRBD2	TGTGCCAGCAGCTTGGAATGGTCTAGCGGGGCTTACGAGCAGTACTTC	CASSLEWSSGAYEQYF
many	TRBJ1-2	TRBV11-2	.	TGTGCCAGCAGCTTTCGGAATAACTATGGCTACACCTTC	CASSFRNNYGYTF
.	TRBJ1-1	TRBV6-2/TRBV6-3	.	TGTGCCACACGTGGCAGGGGTTTGGCTGAAGCTTTCTTT	CATRGRGLAEAFF
once	TRBJ2-3	TRBV6-1	TRBD2	TGTGCCAGCAGCGTAACTAGCGGGAGGACCGGTAGCACAGATACGCAGTATTTT	CASSVTSGRTGSTDTQYF